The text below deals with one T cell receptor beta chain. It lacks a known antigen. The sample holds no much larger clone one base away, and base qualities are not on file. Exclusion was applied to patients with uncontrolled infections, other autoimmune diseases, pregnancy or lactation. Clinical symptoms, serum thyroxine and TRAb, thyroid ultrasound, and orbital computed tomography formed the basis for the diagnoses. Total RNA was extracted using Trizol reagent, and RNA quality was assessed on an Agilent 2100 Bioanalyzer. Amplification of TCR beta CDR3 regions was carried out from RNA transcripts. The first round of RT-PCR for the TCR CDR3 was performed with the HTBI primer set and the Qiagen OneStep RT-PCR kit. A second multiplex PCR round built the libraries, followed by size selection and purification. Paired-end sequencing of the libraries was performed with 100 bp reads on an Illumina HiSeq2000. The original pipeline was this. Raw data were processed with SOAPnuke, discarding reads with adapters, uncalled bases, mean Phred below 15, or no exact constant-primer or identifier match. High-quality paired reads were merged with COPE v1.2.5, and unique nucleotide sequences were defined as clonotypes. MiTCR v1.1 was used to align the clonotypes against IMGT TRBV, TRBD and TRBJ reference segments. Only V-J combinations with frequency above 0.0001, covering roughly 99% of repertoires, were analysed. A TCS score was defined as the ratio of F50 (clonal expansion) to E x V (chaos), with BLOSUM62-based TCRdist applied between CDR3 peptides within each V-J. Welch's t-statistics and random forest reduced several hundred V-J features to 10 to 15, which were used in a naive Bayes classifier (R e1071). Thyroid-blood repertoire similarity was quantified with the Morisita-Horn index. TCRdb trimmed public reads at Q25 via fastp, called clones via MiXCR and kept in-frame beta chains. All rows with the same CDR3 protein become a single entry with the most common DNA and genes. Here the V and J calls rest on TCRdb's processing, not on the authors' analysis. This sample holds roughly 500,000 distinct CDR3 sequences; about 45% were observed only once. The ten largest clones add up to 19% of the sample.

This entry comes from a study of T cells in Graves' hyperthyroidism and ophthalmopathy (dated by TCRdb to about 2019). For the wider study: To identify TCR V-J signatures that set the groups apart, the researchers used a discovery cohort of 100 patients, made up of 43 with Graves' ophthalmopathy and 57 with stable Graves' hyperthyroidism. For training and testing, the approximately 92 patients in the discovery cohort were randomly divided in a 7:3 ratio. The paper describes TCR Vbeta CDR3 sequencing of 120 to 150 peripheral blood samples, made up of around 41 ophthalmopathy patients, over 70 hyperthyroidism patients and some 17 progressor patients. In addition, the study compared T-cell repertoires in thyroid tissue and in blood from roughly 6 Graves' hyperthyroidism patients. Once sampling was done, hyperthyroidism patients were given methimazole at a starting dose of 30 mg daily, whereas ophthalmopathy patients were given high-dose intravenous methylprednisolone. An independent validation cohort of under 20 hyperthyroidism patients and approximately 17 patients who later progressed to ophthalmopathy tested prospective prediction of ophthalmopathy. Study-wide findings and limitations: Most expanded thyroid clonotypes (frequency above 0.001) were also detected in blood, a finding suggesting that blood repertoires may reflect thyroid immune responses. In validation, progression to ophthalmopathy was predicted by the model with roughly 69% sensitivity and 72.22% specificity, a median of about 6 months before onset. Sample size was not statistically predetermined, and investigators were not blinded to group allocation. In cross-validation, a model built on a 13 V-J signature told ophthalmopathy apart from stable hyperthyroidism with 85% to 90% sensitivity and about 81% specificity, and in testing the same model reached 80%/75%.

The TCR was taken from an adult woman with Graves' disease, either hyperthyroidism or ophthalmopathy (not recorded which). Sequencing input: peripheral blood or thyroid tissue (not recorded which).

The CDR3 corresponds to CSAGTGNSYEQYF. The sequenced DNA is TGCAGTGCAGGGACAGGGAACTCCTACGAGCAGTACTTC. Recombination joined TRBV20-1 with TRBJ2-7; 9 junctional bases match TRBD1. From the cysteine up to the phenylalanine, the CDR3 has a length of 13 residues. Only CDR3 DNA remains: 39 bases, in frame from the first base. V loses 6 bases at its end and J loses 0 bases; junction bases beyond the gene matches: 3. CDR1 DFQATT and CDR2 SNEGSKA were looked up in the germline V gene (reference sequence).